These T cell receptor beta chains were read from a single sample in a study of metastatic and nonmetastatic thyroid tumors. From the PCR reads, TCRdb re-called clones with MiXCR. Of under 25,000 clones detected, 20% appear once; the ten largest clones hold 25% to 30%. The sample consisted of blood. The receptors were gathered from a female donor with papillary thyroid cancer or a benign thyroid nodule (not recorded which). Some clones in this sample may be carry-over from other donors' samples. Both conserved end residues are part of each CDR3. The order of the fields is CDR3 protein, CDR3 DNA, V gene, D gene, clone size, J gene. The D gene is left open where the match is weak. Not every row has a clone size; where given, it reads once, few, many or a size class.

CDR3: CASSFGTASNQPQHF
DNA: TGTGCCAGCAGTTTTGGAACAGCTAGCAATCAGCCCCAGCATTTT
V: TRBV28
D: NA
size: NA
J: TRBJ1-5

CDR3: CSCSIPGRTIYEQYF
DNA: TGCAGTTGTTCGATTCCGGGACGGACAATTTACGAGCAGTACTTC
V: TRBV20-1
D: NA
size: many
J: TRBJ2-7

CDR3: CASSFRQGYGYTF
DNA: TGTGCCAGCAGTTTTCGACAGGGCTATGGCTACACCTTC
V: TRBV11-3
D: TRBD1
size: many
J: TRBJ1-2

CDR3: CATSETGHPNYGYTF
DNA: TGTGCCACCAGTGAAACAGGCCATCCTAACTATGGCTACACCTTC
V: TRBV24-1
D: NA
size: few
J: TRBJ1-2

CDR3: CASSLVQGGEAFF
DNA: TGTGCCAGCAGCTTGGTACAGGGTGGGGAAGCTTTCTTT
V: TRBV7-3
D: NA
size: many
J: TRBJ1-1

CDR3: CASSSTTSGRYEQYF
DNA: TGTGCCAGCAGTTCGACGACTAGCGGGAGGTACGAGCAGTACTTC
V: TRBV6-1
D: TRBD2
size: medium-sized
J: TRBJ2-7

CDR3: CASSVGSGGYNSPLHF
DNA: TGTGCCAGCAGCGTAGGCTCAGGGGGCTATAATTCACCCCTCCACTTT
V: TRBV9
D: TRBD1
size: many
J: TRBJ1-6

CDR3: CSARGLGEESQPQHF
DNA: TGCAGTGCTAGAGGATTAGGGGAGGAAAGTCAGCCCCAGCATTTT
V: TRBV20-1
D: NA
size: many
J: TRBJ1-5

CDR3: CACGRAHEQYF
DNA: TGTGCCTGCGGGAGGGCCCACGAGCAGTACTTC
V: TRBV30
D: TRBD2
size: NA
J: TRBJ2-7

CDR3: CASSLSIAGGDTQYF
DNA: TGTGCCAGCAGCCTTAGTATAGCGGGGGGAGATACGCAGTATTTT
V: TRBV5-8
D: TRBD2
size: many
J: TRBJ2-3

CDR3: CASHGQGSGYTF
DNA: TGTGCCAGCCACGGACAGGGGTCTGGCTACACCTTC
V: TRBV19
D: TRBD1
size: few
J: TRBJ1-2

CDR3: CASSSQGSQTGNTIYF
DNA: TGTGCCAGCAGCTCACAGGGGTCCCAAACTGGAAACACCATATATTTT
V: TRBV7-2
D: TRBD1
size: many
J: TRBJ1-3

CDR3: CASSLGGESEQFF
DNA: TGCGCCAGCAGCTTGGGGGGGGAGTCTGAGCAGTTCTTC
V: TRBV5-1
D: NA
size: NA
J: TRBJ2-1

CDR3: CASSLARGTAGANVLTF
DNA: TGTGCCAGCAGCTTAGCGAGGGGGACAGCAGGGGCCAACGTCCTGACTTTC
V: TRBV7-2
D: TRBD1
size: NA
J: TRBJ2-6

CDR3: CATRKGPWNEQFF
DNA: TGTGCCACCAGAAAAGGGCCCTGGAATGAGCAGTTCTTC
V: TRBV24-1
D: NA
size: NA
J: TRBJ2-1

CDR3: CASSKDRGAYEQYF
DNA: TGTGCCAGCTCCAAGGACAGGGGAGCCTACGAGCAGTACTTC
V: TRBV18
D: TRBD1
size: many
J: TRBJ2-7

CDR3: CASSPNGSGNTIYF
DNA: TGTGCCAGCTCACCAAACGGATCTGGAAACACCATATATTTT
V: TRBV18
D: NA
size: many
J: TRBJ1-3

CDR3: CSATTGVLGYTF
DNA: TGCAGTGCTACAACAGGGGTCTTAGGCTACACCTTC
V: TRBV20-1
D: TRBD1
size: many
J: TRBJ1-2

CDR3: CASSPPQDTQYF
DNA: TGTGCCAGCTCACCACCACAAGATACGCAGTATTTT
V: TRBV18
D: NA
size: many
J: TRBJ2-3

CDR3: CASSSGAETQYF
DNA: TGTGCCAGCAGTTCAGGAGCAGAGACCCAGTACTTC
V: TRBV28
D: NA
size: many
J: TRBJ2-5

CDR3: CAWIGQASGYTF
DNA: TGTGCCTGGATCGGGCAGGCGAGTGGCTACACCTTC
V: TRBV30
D: NA
size: medium-sized
J: TRBJ1-2

CDR3: CASSLAVEGAGWGTEAFF
DNA: TGTGCCAGCAGCTTGGCCGTGGAGGGGGCCGGATGGGGCACTGAAGCTTTCTTT
V: TRBV5-4
D: TRBD1
size: NA
J: TRBJ1-1

CDR3: CASSPHGAREQYF
DNA: TGCGCCAGCAGCCCTCATGGGGCTCGGGAGCAGTACTTC
V: TRBV5-1
D: NA
size: many
J: TRBJ2-7

CDR3: CSAVVRQEGMSYTF
DNA: TGCAGTGCCGTAGTGAGACAGGAAGGGATGAGCTACACCTTC
V: TRBV20-1
D: NA
size: NA
J: TRBJ1-2

CDR3: CASSPPSVNTEAFF
DNA: TGTGCCAGCAGCCCCCCCAGTGTCAACACTGAAGCTTTCTTT
V: TRBV7-2
D: NA
size: NA
J: TRBJ1-1